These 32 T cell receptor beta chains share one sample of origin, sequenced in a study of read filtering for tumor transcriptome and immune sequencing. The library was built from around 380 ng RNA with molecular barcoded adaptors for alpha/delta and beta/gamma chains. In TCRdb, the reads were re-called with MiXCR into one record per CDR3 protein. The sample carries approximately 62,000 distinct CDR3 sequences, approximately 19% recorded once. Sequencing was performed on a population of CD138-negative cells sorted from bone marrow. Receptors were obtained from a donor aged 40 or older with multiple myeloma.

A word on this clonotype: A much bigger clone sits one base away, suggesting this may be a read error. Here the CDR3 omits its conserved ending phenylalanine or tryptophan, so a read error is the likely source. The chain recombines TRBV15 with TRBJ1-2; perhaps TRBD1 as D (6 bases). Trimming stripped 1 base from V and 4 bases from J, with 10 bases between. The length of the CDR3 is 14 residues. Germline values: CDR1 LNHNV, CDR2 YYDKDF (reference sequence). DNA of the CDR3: TGTGCCACCAGCAGAGCGGGACAAGCCTATGGCTACACCTCC. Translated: CATSRAGQAYGYTS.

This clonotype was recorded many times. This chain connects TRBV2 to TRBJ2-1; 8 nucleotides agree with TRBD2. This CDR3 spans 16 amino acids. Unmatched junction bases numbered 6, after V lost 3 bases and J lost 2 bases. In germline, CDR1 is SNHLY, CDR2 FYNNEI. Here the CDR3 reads CASSDAAGGAYNEQFF. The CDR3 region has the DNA TGTGCCAGCAGTGATGCGGCGGGAGGAGCCTACAATGAGCAGTTCTTC.

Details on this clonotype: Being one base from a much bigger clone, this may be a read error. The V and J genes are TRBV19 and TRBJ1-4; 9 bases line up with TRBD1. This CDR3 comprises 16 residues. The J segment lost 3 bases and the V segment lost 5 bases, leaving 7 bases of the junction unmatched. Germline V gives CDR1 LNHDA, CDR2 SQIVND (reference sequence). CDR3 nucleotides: TGTGCCAGTAGTCCGGACAGGGGAGGAGCTAATGAAAAACTGTTTTTT. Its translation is CASSPDRGGANEKLFF.

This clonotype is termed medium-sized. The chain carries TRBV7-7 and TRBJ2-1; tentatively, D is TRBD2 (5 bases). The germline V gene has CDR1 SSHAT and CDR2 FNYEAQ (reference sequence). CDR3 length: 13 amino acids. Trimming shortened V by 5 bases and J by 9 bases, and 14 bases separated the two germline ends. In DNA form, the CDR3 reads TGTGCCAGCAGCCCCGACGAGCGGAGTGAGCAGTTCTTC. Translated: CASSPDERSEQFF.

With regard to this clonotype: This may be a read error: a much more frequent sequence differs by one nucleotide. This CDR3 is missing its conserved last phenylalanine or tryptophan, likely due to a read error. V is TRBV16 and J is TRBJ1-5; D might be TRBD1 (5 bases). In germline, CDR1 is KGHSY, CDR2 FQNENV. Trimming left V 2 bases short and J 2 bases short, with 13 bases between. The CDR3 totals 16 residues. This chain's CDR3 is CASSQSAGFGNQPQHL. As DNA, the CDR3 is TGTGCCAGCAGCCAAAGTGCAGGGTTTGGCAATCAGCCCCAGCATCTT.

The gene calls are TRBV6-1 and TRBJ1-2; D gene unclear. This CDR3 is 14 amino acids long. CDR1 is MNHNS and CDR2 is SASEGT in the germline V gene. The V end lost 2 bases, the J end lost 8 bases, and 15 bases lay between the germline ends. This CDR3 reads CASSETSGSGGYTF. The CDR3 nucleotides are TGTGCCAGCAGTGAAACTTCGGGGTCTGGAGGCTACACCTTC.

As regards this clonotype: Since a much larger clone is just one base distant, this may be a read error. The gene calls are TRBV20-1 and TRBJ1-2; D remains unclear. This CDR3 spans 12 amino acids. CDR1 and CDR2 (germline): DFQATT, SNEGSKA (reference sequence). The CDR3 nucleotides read TGCAGTGCTAGTGTTGTGAACTATGGCTACATCTTC. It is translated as CSASVVNYGYIF.

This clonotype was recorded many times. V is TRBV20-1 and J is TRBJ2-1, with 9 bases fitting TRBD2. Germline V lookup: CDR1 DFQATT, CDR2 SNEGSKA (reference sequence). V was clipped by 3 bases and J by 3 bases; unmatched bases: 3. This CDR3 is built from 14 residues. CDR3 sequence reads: CSARTSGFYNEQFF. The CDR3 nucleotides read TGCAGTGCTAGGACTAGCGGCTTCTACAATGAGCAGTTCTTC.

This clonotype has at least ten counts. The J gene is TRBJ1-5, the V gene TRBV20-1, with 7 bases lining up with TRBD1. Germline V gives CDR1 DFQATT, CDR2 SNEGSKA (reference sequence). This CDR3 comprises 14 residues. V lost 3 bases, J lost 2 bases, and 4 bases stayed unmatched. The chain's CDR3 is CSASTGVGNQPQHF. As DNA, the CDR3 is TGCAGTGCTAGCACAGGGGTCGGCAATCAGCCCCAGCATTTT.

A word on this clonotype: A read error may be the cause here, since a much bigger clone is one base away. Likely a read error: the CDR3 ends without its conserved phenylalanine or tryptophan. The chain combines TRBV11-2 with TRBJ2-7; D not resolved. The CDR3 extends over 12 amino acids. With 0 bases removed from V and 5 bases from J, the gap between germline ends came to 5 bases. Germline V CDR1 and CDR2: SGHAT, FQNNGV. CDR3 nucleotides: TGTGCCAGCAGCTTAGATCTGGACGAGCAGTACCTC. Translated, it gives CASSLDLDEQYL.

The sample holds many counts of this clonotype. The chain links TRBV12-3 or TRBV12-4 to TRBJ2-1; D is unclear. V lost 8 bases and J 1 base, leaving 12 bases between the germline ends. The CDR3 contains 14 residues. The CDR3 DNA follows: TGTGCCAGCGGCCCGGATGTATCCTACAATGAGCAGTTCTTC. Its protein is CASGPDVSYNEQFF.

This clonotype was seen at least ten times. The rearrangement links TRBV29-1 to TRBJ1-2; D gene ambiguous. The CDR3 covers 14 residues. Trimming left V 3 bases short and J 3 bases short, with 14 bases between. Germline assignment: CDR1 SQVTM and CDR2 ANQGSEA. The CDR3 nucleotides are TGCAGCGTTGACCGGACCCCGGCAGACTATGGCTACACCTTC. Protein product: CSVDRTPADYGYTF.

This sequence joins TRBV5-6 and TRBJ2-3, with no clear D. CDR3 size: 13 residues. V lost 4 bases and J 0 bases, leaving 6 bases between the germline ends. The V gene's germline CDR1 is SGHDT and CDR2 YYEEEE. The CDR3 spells CASSIESTDTQYF. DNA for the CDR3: TGTGCCAGCAGCATAGAGAGCACAGATACGCAGTATTTT. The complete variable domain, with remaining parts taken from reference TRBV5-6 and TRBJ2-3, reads DAGVTQSPTHLIKTRGQQVTLRCSPKSGHDTVSWYQQALGQGPQFIFQYYEEEERQRGNFPDRFSGHQFPNYSSELNVNALLLGDSALYLCASSIESTDTQYFGPGTRLTVL.

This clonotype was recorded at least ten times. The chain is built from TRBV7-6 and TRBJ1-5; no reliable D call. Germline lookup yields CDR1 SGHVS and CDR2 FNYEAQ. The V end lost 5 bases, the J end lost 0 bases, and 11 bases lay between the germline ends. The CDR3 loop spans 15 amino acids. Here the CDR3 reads CASSLADDSNQPQHF. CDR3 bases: TGTGCCAGCAGCCTGGCAGATGATAGCAATCAGCCCCAGCATTTT.

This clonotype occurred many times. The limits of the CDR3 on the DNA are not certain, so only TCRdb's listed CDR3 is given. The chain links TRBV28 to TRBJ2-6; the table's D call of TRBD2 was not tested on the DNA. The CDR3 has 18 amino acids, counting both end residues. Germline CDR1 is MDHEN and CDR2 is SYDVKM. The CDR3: CASSSSTSGNSGANVLTF.

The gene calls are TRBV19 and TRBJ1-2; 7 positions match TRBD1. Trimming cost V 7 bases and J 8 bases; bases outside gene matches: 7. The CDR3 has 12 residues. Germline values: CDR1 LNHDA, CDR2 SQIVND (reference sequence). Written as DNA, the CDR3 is TGTGCCAGTATTGGACAGGCGGACGGCTACACCTTC. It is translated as CASIGQADGYTF.

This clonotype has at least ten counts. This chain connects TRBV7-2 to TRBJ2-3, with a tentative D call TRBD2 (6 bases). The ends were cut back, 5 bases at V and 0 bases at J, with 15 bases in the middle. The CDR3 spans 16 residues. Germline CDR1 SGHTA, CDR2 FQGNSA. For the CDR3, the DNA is TGTGCCAGCAGCGCTACCGGGACTCCGAGCACAGATACGCAGTATTTT. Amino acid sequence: CASSATGTPSTDTQYF.

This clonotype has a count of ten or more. As DNA, the CDR3 is TGCAGCGTTCGGGTTGTTACAGGGGGAGAGACCCAGTACTTC. Protein product: CSVRVVTGGETQYF. This chain links TRBV29-1 with TRBJ2-5; 8 bases are shared with TRBD1. The CDR3 has 14 residues. Trimming removed 5 bases from V and 4 bases from J; junction bases left unmatched: 9. In germline, CDR1 is SQVTM, CDR2 ANQGSEA.

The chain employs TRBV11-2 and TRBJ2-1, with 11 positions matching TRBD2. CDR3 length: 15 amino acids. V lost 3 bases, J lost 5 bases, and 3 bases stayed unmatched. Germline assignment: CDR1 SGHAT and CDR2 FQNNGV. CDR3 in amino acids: CASSFSGRENNEQFF. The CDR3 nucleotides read TGTGCCAGCAGCTTTAGCGGGAGGGAGAACAATGAGCAGTTCTTC.

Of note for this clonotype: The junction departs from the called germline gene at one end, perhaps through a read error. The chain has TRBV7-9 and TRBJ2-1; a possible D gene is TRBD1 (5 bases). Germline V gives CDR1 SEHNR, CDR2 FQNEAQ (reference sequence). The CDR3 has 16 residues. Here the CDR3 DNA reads TGTGCCAGCAACTTACGGCAGGGTGGATCCTACAATGGGCAGTTCTTC. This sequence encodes CASNLRQGGSYNGQFF.

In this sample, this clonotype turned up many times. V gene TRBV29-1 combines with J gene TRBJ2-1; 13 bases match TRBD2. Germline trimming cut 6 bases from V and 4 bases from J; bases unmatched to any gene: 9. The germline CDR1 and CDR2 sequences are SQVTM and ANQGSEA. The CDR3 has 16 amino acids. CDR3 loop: CSVEGLAGLVYNEQFF. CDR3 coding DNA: TGCAGCGTGGAGGGACTAGCGGGGCTAGTTTACAATGAGCAGTTCTTC.

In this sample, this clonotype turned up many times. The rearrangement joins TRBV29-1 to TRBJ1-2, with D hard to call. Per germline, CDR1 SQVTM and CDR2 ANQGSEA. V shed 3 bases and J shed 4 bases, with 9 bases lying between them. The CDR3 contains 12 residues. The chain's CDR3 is CSVDPIPYGYTF. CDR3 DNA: TGCAGCGTTGACCCCATACCCTATGGCTACACCTTC.

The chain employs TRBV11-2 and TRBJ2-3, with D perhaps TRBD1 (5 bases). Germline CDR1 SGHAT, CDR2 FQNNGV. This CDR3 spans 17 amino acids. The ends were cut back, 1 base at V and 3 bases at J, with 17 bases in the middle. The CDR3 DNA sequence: TGTGCCAGCAGCTTAGGATTTAAGCGCCGGACAACAGATACGCAGTATTTT. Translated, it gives CASSLGFKRRTTDTQYF.

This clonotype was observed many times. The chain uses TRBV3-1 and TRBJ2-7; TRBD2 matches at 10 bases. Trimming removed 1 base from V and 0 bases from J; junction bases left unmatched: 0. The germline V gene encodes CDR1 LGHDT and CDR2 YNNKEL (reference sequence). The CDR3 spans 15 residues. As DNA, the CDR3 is TGTGCCAGCAGCCAAGTAGCGGGAGGCTCCTACGAGCAGTACTTC. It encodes CASSQVAGGSYEQYF.

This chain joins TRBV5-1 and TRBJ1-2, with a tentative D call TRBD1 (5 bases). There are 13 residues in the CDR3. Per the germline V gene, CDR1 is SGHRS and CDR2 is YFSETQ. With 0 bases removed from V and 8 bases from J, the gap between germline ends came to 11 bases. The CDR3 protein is CASSLGQSGGYTF. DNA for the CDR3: TGCGCCAGCAGCTTGGGACAGTCCGGAGGCTACACCTTC. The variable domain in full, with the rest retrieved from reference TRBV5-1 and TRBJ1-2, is KAGVTQTPRYLIKTRGQQVTLSCSPISGHRSVSWYQQTPGQGLQFLFEYFSETQRNKGNFPGRFSGRQFSNSRSEMNVSTLELGDSALYLCASSLGQSGGYTFGSGTRLTVV.

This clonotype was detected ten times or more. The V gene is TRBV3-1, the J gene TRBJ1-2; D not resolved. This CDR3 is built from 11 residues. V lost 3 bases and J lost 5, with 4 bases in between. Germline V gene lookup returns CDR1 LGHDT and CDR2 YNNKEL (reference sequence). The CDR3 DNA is TGTGCCAGCAGCCACGCATATGGCTACACCTTC. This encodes CASSHAYGYTF. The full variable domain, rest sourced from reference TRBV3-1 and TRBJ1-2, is DTAVSQTPKYLVTQMGNDKSIKCEQNLGHDTMYWYKQDSKKFLKIMFSYNNKELIINETVPNRFSPKSPDKAHLNLHINSLELGDSAVYFCASSHAYGYTFGSGTRLTVV.

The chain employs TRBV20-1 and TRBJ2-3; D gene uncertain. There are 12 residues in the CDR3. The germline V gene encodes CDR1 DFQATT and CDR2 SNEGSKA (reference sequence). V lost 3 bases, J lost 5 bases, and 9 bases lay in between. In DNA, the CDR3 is TGCAGTGCTAGGGGCTGGGTAGATACGCAGTATTTT. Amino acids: CSARGWVDTQYF.

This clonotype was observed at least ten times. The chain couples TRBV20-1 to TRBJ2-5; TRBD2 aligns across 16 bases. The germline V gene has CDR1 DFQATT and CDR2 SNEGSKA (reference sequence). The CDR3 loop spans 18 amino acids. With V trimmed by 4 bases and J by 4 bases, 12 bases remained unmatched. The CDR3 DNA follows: TGCAGTGCTACGGTGCCGGGACTAGCGGGAGGGCCCGGAGAGACCCAGTACTTC. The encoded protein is CSATVPGLAGGPGETQYF.

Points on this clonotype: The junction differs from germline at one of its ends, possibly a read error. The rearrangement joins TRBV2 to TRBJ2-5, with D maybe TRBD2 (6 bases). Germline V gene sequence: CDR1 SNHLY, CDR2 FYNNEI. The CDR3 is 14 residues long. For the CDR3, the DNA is TGTGTCAGCAGTGAATCGGAGGGGATTGAGACCCAGTACTTC. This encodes CVSSESEGIETQYF.

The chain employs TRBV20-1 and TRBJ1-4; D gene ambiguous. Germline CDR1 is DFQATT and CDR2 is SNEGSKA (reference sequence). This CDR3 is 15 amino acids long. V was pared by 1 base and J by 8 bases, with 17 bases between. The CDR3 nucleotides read TGCAGTGCTAGAGTCCGGATCCCCAGAAGGGAAAAACTGTTTTTT. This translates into CSARVRIPRREKLFF.

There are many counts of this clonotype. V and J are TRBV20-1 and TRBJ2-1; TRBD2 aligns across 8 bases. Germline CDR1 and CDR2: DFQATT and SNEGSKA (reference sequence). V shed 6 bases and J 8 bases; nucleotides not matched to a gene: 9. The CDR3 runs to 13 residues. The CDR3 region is CSADGLAWYEQFF. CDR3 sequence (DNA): TGCAGTGCCGACGGACTAGCTTGGTATGAGCAGTTCTTC.

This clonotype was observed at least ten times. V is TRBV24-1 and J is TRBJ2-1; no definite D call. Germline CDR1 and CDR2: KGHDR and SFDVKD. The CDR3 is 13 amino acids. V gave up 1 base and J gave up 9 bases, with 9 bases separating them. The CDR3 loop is CATSDFRRGEQFF. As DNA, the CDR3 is TGTGCCACCAGTGATTTTCGGCGCGGTGAGCAGTTCTTC.